This T cell receptor beta chain was captured by sequencing in a study of blood T cell repertoires in COVID-19 (dated by TCRdb to 2018 to 2020). About the full investigation: The collaborator samples originated in the United States, Italy and Spain and spanned the acute and convalescent phases of COVID-19. A de-identified subject ID, COVID-19 status, age in years and sex were almost always included in the sample metadata. The prospective study material was composed of cDNA or gDNA derived from T cells, B-cell-depleted T cells, or PBMCs. The dataset comprised deeply sampled blood TCRbeta repertoires from subjects exposed to, actively infected with, or recovered from COVID-19. The samples were drawn from the first 160 participants of the ongoing ImmuneRACE study and from some 1,300 subjects provided by 6 global collaborators. HLA class I and class II types, where available, came from metadata supplied by the sample provider rather than from assay-based typing. A freely available public database, intended as a resource for researchers studying the immune response to SARS-CoV-2, is where the repertoires were released.

The paper's findings and limits, for the study overall: The amount of clinical and demographic metadata varied by source and participant and was provided uncurated.

The immunoSEQ Assay, a bias-controlled multiplex PCR, was used to amplify TCRbeta CDR3 regions from genomic DNA. The paper's data handling went like this. Nucleated cell counts per sample were estimated from amplification of reference gene primers within the assay. Sequence reads were collapsed and filtered to measure the absolute abundance of every unique TCRbeta CDR3 rearrangement. For each sample, productive Simpson clonality was calculated by taking the square root of Simpson's diversity index across productive rearrangements. Drawn from immuneACCESS, this table holds only the in-frame rearrangements with V and J called that TCRdb kept. Clones are partly lost; checked studies trace under half to an unresolved V gene and leave the rest unexplained. The DNA gave D and trimming, while V, J and clone size come from that table. Present in this sample are roughly 180,000 clones, more than 70% of which were seen just once. The ten largest clonotypes hold under 9.5% of the sample.

A note on this clone: Its antigen is not yet known. No base qualities exist here, and no much larger clone lies one base off it.

In the prospective study, participants were roughly 18 to 100 years old, resided in under 30 geographic areas of the United States, and were enrolled through a virtual design. In the prospective study, cohorts were assigned on the basis of participant-reported clinical history obtained from a screening survey and a study questionnaire. For ImmuneRACE Cohort 3, a participant was defined as recovered based on two consecutive negative NP/OP PCR tests, clearance by a healthcare professional, or resolution of symptoms. In the prospective study, mobile phlebotomists collected whole blood, serum and a nasopharyngeal or oropharyngeal swab from each participant. Over an approximately 2-month period, participants in the prospective study had the option of providing additional blood draws and questionnaires. Blood samples from the prospective study were shipped frozen or at room temperature prior to DNA extraction.

The sequencing sample was made of PBMCs or T cells enriched from blood (not recorded which). This clonotype was obtained from a woman aged 25 to 39 who had recovered from COVID-19.

For the CDR3, the sequence is CASSYGGLETSDEQFF. The bases are TGTGCCAGCAGTTACGGGGGGTTGGAAACCTCGGATGAGCAGTTCTTC. Recombination connected TRBV6-5 to TRBJ2-1; perhaps TRBD2 is the D gene, with 6 bases matching. Trimming at the junction amounts to 2 bases on V and 8 bases on J, and the germline ends lie 19 bases apart. The CDR3 contains 16 residues, cysteine and phenylalanine counted. Here the CDR3 DNA is all that survives: 48 bases in frame from base 1. CDR1 and CDR2, per the germline V gene, are MNHEY and SVGAGI.